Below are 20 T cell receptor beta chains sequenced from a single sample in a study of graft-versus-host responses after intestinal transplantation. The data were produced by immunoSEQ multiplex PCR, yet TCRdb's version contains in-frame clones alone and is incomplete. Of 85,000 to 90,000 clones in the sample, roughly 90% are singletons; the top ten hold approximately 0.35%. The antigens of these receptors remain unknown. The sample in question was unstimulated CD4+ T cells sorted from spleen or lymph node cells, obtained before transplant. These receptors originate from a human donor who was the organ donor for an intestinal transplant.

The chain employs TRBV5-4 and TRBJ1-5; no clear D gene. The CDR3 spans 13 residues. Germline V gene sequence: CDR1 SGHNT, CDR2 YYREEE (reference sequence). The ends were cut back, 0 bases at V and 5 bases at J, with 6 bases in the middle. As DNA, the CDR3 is TGTGCCAGCAGCTTGGACATCTATCAGCCCCAGCATTTT. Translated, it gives CASSLDIYQPQHF. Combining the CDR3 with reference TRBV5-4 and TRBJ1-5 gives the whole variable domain ETGVTQSPTHLIKTRGQQVTLRCSSQSGHNTVSWYQQALGQGPQFIFQYYREEENGRGNFPPRFSGLQFPNYSSELNVNALELDDSALYLCASSLDIYQPQHFGDGTRLSIL.

CDR3 loop: CASSPYQRSFYEQYF. The CDR3 DNA reads as TGTGCCAGCAGCCCTTATCAGCGGTCTTTCTACGAGCAGTACTTC. The rearrangement uses TRBV4-2 and TRBJ2-7; maybe TRBD2 (5 bases). In germline, CDR1 is LGHNA, CDR2 YNFKEQ. V lost 4 bases to trimming and J lost 3 bases, with 16 bases between them. The length of the CDR3 is 15 residues.

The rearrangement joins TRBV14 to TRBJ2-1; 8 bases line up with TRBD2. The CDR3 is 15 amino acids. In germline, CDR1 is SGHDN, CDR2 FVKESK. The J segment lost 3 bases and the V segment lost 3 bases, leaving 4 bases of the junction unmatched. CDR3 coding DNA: TGTGCCAGCAGCCAGAGGGGGACTAGCTACAATGAGCAGTTCTTC. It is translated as CASSQRGTSYNEQFF. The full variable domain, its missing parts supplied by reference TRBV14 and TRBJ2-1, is EAGVTQFPSHSVIEKGQTVTLRCDPISGHDNLYWYRRVMGKEIKFLLHFVKESKQDESGMPNNRFLAERTGGTYSTLKVQPAELEDSGVYFCASSQRGTSYNEQFFGPGTRLTVL.

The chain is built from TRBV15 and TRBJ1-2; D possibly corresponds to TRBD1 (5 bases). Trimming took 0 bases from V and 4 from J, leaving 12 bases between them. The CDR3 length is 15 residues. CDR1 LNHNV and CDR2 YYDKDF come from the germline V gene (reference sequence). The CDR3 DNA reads TGTGCCACCAGCAGAGATAGGCAGGGCGGCTATGGCTACACCTTC. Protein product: CATSRDRQGGYGYTF.

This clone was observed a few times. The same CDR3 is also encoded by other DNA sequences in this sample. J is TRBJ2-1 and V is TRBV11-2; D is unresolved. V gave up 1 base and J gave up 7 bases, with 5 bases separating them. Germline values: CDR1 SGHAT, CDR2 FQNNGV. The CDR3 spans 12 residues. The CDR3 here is CASSLVLNEQFF. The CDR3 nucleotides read TGTGCCAGCAGCTTAGTGCTAAATGAGCAGTTCTTC.

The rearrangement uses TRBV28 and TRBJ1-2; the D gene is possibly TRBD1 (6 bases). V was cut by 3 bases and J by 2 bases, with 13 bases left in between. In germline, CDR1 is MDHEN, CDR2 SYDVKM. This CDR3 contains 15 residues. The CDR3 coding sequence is TGTGCCAGCAGTTTTATACAGGGTTGGAACTATGGCTACACCTTC. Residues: CASSFIQGWNYGYTF.

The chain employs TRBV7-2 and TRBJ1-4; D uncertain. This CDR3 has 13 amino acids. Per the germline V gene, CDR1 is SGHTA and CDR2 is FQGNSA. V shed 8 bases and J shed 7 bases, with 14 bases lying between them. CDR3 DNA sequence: TGTGCCAGCGGAGGTCTTGGTGGTGAAAAACTGTTTTTT. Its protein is CASGGLGGEKLFF.

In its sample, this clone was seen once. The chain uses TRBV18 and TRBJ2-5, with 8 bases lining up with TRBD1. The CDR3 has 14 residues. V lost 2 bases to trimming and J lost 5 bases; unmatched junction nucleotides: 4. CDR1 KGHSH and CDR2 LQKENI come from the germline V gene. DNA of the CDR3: TGTGCCAGCTCACCAACGACAGGGGCGGAGACCCAGTACTTC. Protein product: CASSPTTGAETQYF. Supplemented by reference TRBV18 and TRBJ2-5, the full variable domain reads NAGVMQNPRHLVRRRGQEARLRCSPMKGHSHVYWYRQLPEEGLKFMVYLQKENIIDESGMPKERFSAEFPKEGPSILRIQQVVRGDSAAYFCASSPTTGAETQYFGPGTRLLVL.

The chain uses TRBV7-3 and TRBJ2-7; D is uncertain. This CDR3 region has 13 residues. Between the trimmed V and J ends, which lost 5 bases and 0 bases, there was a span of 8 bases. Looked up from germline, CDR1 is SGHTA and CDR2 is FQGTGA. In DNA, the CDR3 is TGTGCCAGCAGCCCCTCCCGCTCCTACGAGCAGTACTTC. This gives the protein CASSPSRSYEQYF.

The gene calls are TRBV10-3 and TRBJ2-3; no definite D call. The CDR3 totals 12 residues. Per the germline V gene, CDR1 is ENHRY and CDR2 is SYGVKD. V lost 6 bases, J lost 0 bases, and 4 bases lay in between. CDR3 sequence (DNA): TGTGCCATCAGGACTAGCACAGATACGCAGTATTTT. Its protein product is CAIRTSTDTQYF.

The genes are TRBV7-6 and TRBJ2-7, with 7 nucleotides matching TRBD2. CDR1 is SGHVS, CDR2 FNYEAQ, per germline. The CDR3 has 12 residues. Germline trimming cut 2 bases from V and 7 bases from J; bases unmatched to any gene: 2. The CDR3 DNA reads TGTGCCAGCAGCTTACCGGGGGGAGAGCAGTACTTC. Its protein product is CASSLPGGEQYF.

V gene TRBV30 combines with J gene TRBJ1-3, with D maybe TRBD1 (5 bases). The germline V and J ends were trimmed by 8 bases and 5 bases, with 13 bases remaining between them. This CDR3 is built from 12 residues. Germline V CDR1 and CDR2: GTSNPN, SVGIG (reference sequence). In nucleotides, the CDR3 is TGTGCCCTAGGGAGGGGCCGAAACACCATATATTTT. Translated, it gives CALGRGRNTIYF.

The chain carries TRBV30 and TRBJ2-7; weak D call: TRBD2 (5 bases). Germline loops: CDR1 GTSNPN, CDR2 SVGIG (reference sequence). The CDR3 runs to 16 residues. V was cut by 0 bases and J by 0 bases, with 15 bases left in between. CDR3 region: CAWSVKLTGSSYEQYF. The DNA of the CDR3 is TGTGCCTGGAGTGTAAAGTTGACGGGGAGCTCCTACGAGCAGTACTTC.

Here the CDR3 reads CASSTVGTGGYTF. CDR3 coding DNA: TGTGCCAGTAGTACCGTTGGGACAGGGGGTTACACCTTC. The V gene is TRBV19, the J gene TRBJ1-2; 11 nucleotides line up with TRBD1. Germline assignment: CDR1 LNHDA and CDR2 SQIVND (reference sequence). The CDR3 loop spans 13 amino acids. Germline trimming cut 4 bases from V and 11 bases from J; bases unmatched to any gene: 6.

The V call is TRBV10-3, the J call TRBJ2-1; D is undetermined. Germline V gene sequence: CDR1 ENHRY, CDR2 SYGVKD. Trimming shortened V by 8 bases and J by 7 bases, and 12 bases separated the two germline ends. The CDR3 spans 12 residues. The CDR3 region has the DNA TGTGCCATCCGAAATAGCTGGAATGAGCAGTTCTTC. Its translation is CAIRNSWNEQFF.

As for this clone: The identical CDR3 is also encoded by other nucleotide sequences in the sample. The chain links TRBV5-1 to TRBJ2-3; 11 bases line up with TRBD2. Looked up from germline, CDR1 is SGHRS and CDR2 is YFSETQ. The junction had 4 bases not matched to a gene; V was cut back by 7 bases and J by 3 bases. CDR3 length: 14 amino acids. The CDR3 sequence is CASSLAGGTDTQYF. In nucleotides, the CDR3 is TGCGCCAGCTCGCTAGCGGGAGGAACAGATACGCAGTATTTT. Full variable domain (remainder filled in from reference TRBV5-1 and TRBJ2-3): KAGVTQTPRYLIKTRGQQVTLSCSPISGHRSVSWYQQTPGQGLQFLFEYFSETQRNKGNFPGRFSGRQFSNSRSEMNVSTLELGDSALYLCASSLAGGTDTQYFGPGTRLTVL.

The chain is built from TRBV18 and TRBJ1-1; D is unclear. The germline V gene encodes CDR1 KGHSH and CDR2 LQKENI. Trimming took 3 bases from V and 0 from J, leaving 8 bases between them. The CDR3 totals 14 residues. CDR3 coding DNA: TGTGCCAGCTCACCGAGTAGAATGAACACTGAAGCTTTCTTT. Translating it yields CASSPSRMNTEAFF.

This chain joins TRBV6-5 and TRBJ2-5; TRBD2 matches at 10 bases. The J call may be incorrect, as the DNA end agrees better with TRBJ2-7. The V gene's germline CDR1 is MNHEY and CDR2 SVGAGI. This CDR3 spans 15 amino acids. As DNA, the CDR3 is TGTGCCAGCAGTTACTCGAGTAGCGGGAGGAGCGAGCAGTACTTC. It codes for CASSYSSSGRSEQYF.

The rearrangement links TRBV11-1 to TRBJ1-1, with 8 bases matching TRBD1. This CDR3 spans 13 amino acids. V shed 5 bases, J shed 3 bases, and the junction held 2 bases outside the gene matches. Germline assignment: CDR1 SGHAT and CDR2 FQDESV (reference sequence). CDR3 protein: CASSLTGDTEAFF. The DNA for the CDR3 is TGTGCCAGCAGCCTGACAGGGGACACTGAAGCTTTCTTT. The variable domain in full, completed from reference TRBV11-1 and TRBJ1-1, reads EAEVAQSPRYKITEKSQAVAFWCDPISGHATLYWYRQILGQGPELLVQFQDESVVDDSQLPKDRFSAERLKGVDSTLKIQPAELGDSAMYLCASSLTGDTEAFFGQGTRLTVV.

The CDR3, as DNA: TGTGCCAGCAGCCCCCTGGCAGGCGAGCAGTACTTC. Translation gives CASSPLAGEQYF. This chain connects TRBV9 to TRBJ2-5; D gene uncertain. Near its end, the DNA agrees better with TRBJ2-7, so the J call may be wrong. This CDR3 is built from 12 residues. The germline V gene encodes CDR1 SGDLS and CDR2 YYNGEE.